A selection of T cell receptor beta chains follows, all from one sample in a study of beta chain features in type 1 diabetes. TCRdb's copy holds only in-frame clones and misses some; the assay was immunoSEQ multiplex PCR. In the table there are hundreds of thousands of clones, roughly an eighth of which are singletons. Material: naive CD4+ T cells from blood. The source is a man in his late teens or twenties in good health. The CDR3 runs from the conserved cysteine through the conserved F or W. The D gene is left open where the match is weak. Clone size is stated in some rows and not others, as once, few, many or a class when expanded.

D,size,V,J,DNA,CDR3
-,-,TRBV7-2,TRBJ2-7,TGTGCCAGCAGCTTAGTAACGGGTAACCCCGAGCAGTACTTC,CASSLVTGNPEQYF
-,-,TRBV5-1,TRBJ2-5,TGCGCCAGCACCCTGGGCAGCCCAAAAGAGACCCAGTACTTC,CASTLGSPKETQYF
-,-,TRBV5-4,TRBJ2-3,TGTGCCAGCAGCGCGGGACTTACGACAGATACGCAGTATTTT,CASSAGLTTDTQYF
-,-,TRBV7-9,TRBJ1-1,TGTGCCAGCACCACCCACAGGGAAGAAGGCACTGAAGCTTTCTTT,CASTTHREEGTEAFF
-,few,TRBV6-5,TRBJ1-5,TGTGCCAGCAGGAGGTTGGAGGATCAGCCCCAGCATTTT,CASRRLEDQPQHF
TRBD1,few,TRBV7-2,TRBJ1-4,TGTGCCAGCAGCTTAGCCGGACAGGGTAATGAAAAACTGTTTTTT,CASSLAGQGNEKLFF
TRBD2,few,TRBV30,TRBJ2-3,TGTGCCTGGAAACTAGCGGGAAGCACAGATACGCAGTATTTT,CAWKLAGSTDTQYF
-,-,TRBV28,TRBJ1-4,TGTGCCAGCAGTTCCCTCGGGGAGGGTGAAAAACTGTTTTTT,CASSSLGEGEKLFF
-,-,TRBV7-9,TRBJ1-1,TGTGCCAGCAGCTTAGCGAGTGCTAACACTGAAGCTTTCTTT,CASSLASANTEAFF
-,-,TRBV29-1,TRBJ1-1,TGCAGCCAATCCCAGGGGATGGGGACTGAAGCTTTCTTT,CSQSQGMGTEAFF
TRBD2,few,TRBV5-6,TRBJ2-5,TGTGCCAGCAGCTCCCCCTGGGCGGGAGCGGTGGAGACCCAGTACTTC,CASSSPWAGAVETQYF
-,few,TRBV5-4,TRBJ2-5,TGTGCCAGCAGCTTGGCCCGGCGGGCCGGGGAGACCCAGTACTTC,CASSLARRAGETQYF
TRBD1,-,TRBV9,TRBJ2-1,TGTGCCAGCAGCCCTCAGACAGGGAACAATGAGCAGTTCTTC,CASSPQTGNNEQFF
-,few,TRBV7-2,TRBJ1-3,TGTGCCAGCACCTCGGTTGGGGAGGCAAACACCATATATTTT,CASTSVGEANTIYF
TRBD2,-,TRBV9,TRBJ2-2,TGTGCCAGCAGCGTAGGGACTAGCGGGAGTAACGGGGAGCTGTTTTTT,CASSVGTSGSNGELFF
TRBD1,few,TRBV7-3,TRBJ2-6,TGTGCCAGCAGCCCCGGACAGGGTAGGGCCAACGTCCTGACTTTC,CASSPGQGRANVLTF
TRBD1,few,TRBV5-1,TRBJ1-1,TGCGCCAGCAGCTCACAGGGGTACACTGAAGCTTTCTTT,CASSSQGYTEAFF
-,few,TRBV27,TRBJ2-7,TGTGCCAGCAGTTCACGGACAGTGACCACCTTCTACGAGCAGTACTTC,CASSSRTVTTFYEQYF
TRBD2,-,TRBV9,TRBJ2-7,TGTGCCAGCAGCGTAGGGCTAGCGGGAAGCAACGAGCAGTACTTC,CASSVGLAGSNEQYF
-,-,TRBV5-1,TRBJ2-7,TGCGCCAGCAGCTTCCCTTCGACTGATTCGGTCCCCTACGAGCAGTACTTC,CASSFPSTDSVPYEQYF
-,few,TRBV5-1,TRBJ2-1,TGCGCCAGCAGCTCCCAGGGGATAGGGAATGAGCAGTTCTTC,CASSSQGIGNEQFF
-,-,TRBV7-8,TRBJ1-2,TGTGCCAGCAGCTTTTTTAAGGCGGGGTTCTATGGCTACACCTTC,CASSFFKAGFYGYTF
-,-,TRBV7-9,TRBJ2-7,TGTGCCAGCAGCCCTACTAGGTCCTACGAGCAGTACTTC,CASSPTRSYEQYF
-,few,TRBV27,TRBJ1-3,TGTGCCAGCAGTTTATTTGGCTCCTCTGGAAACACCATATATTTT,CASSLFGSSGNTIYF
-,-,TRBV7-9,TRBJ2-4,TGTGCCAGCAGCTTAGGGGACTCCAAAAACATTCAGTACTTC,CASSLGDSKNIQYF
-,-,TRBV29-1,TRBJ2-7,TGCAGCGTTCTGGGGCCAGGGGACGAGCAGTACTTC,CSVLGPGDEQYF
-,-,TRBV7-3,TRBJ2-1,TGTGCCAGCAGCTTAGCGGCCGTTAATAATGAGCAGTTCTTC,CASSLAAVNNEQFF
TRBD2,-,TRBV30,TRBJ2-1,TGTGCCTGGAGTCCCGGGGGGACTAGTGTGAATGAGCAGTTCTTC,CAWSPGGTSVNEQFF
TRBD1,few,TRBV5-1,TRBJ2-1,TGCGCCAGCAGCCTGGACAGGGGGAATGAGCAGTTCTTC,CASSLDRGNEQFF
TRBD1,-,TRBV18,TRBJ1-4,TGTGCCAGCCACAGGGGGCGAAATGAAAAACTGTTTTTT,CASHRGRNEKLFF
-,-,TRBV5-1,TRBJ2-2,TGCGCCAGCAGCTTTGAAGGGAGGAACACCGGGGAGCTGTTTTTT,CASSFEGRNTGELFF
TRBD1,-,TRBV5-4,TRBJ2-7,TGTGCCAGCAGCTTGATCGGGACAGGGTACTACGAGCAGTACTTC,CASSLIGTGYYEQYF
TRBD2,few,TRBV7-2,TRBJ2-5,TGTGCCAGCAGCTTAGTTGCGGGGGGGCCGGAGACCCAGTACTTC,CASSLVAGGPETQYF
-,-,TRBV11-1,TRBJ2-7,TGTGCCAGCAACCTGGGGTTAGGTACAGGAGCCTACGAGCAGTACTTC,CASNLGLGTGAYEQYF
-,few,TRBV5-4,TRBJ2-2,TGTGCCAGCAGCTTGCCGACAGGCGGAACCGGGGAGCTGTTTTTT,CASSLPTGGTGELFF
-,few,TRBV28,TRBJ2-7,TGTGCCAGCAGACCACAGGGAACCTACGAGCAGTACTTC,CASRPQGTYEQYF
TRBD1,-,TRBV7-9,TRBJ1-2,TGTGCCAGCAGCTTAGGGTGGGACAGAGCTAACTATGGCTACACCTTC,CASSLGWDRANYGYTF
-,-,TRBV11-3,TRBJ2-1,TGTGCCAGCAGTTCCAGGGATGGTTTACAGTTCTTC,CASSSRDGLQFF
TRBD2,few,TRBV28,TRBJ2-7,TGTGCCAGCAGTCTACTGACTAGCGGGGGGACGTACGAGCAGTACTTC,CASSLLTSGGTYEQYF
-,-,TRBV7-7,TRBJ2-7,TGTGCCAGCCCCCGAAAAGAGGGATCCAAACCCTACGAGCAGTACTTC,CASPRKEGSKPYEQYF
-,few,TRBV18,TRBJ2-6,TGTGCCAGCTCCCTTACCGAAGTGAGCTCTGGGGCCAACGTCCTGACTTTC,CASSLTEVSSGANVLTF
TRBD1,-,TRBV4-1,TRBJ2-1,TGCGCCAGCAGCCAACCCCGGGACAGGGACAACTACAATGAGCAGTTCTTC,CASSQPRDRDNYNEQFF
-,-,TRBV6-5,TRBJ2-2,TGTGCCAGCAGTTCCGCCAGGTCGAACACCGGGGAGCTGTTTTTT,CASSSARSNTGELFF
-,few,TRBV15,TRBJ1-4,TGTGCCACCAGCCCGGCAGGGGCAACTAATGAAAAACTGTTTTTT,CATSPAGATNEKLFF
TRBD2,few,TRBV29-1,TRBJ2-5,TGCAGCGTGACCGGGACTAGCGGGGGCCAAGAGACCCAGTACTTC,CSVTGTSGGQETQYF
TRBD1,-,TRBV7-8,TRBJ2-1,TGTGCCAGCAGCAAATGGGACAGGGGATTTGTCAATGAGCAGTTCTTC,CASSKWDRGFVNEQFF
-,few,TRBV6-1,TRBJ2-7,TGTGCCAGCAGTGAAGCGCTGAGGAAAGGATCCTACGAGCAGTACTTC,CASSEALRKGSYEQYF
TRBD1,-,TRBV27,TRBJ2-7,TGTGCCAGCAGTTTATCATTTGAGGACAGGGGATACGAGCAGTACTTC,CASSLSFEDRGYEQYF